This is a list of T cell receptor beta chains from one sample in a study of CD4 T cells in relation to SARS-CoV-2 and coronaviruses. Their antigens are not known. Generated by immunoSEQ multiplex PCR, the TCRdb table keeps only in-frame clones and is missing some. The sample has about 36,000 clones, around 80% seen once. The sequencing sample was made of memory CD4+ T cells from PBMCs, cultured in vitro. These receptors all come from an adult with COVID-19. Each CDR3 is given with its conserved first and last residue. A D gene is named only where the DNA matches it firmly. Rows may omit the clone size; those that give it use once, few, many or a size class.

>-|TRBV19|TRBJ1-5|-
TGTGCCAGTAGTCCGCCGGGGGGGGCTCAGCCCCAGCATTTT
CASSPPGGAQPQHF
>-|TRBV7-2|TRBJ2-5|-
TGTGCCAGCAGCCGCACGGAGACCCAGTACTTC
CASSRTETQYF
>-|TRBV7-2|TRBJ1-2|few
TGTGCCAGCAGCTTAGTGGGGGCGAGAGGCTACACCTTC
CASSLVGARGYTF
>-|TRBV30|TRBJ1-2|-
TGTGCCTGGACTCTGGGGGCCGGAGGCTACACCTTC
CAWTLGAGGYTF
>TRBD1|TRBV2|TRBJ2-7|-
TGTGCCAGCAATCAAGGACAGGGGTATGACGAGCAGTACTTC
CASNQGQGYDEQYF
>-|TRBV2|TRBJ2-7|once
TGTGCCACTTCAAAGTCGGGGCCGAGCTCCTACGAGCAGTACTTC
CATSKSGPSSYEQYF
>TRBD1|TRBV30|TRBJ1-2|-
TGTGCCTGGACCGCTGGGACAGGGGGCGGCGGCTACACCTTC
CAWTAGTGGGGYTF
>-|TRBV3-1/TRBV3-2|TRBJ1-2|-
TGTGCCAGCAGCCCCCCCGGCAGCTATGGCTACACCTTC
CASSPPGSYGYTF
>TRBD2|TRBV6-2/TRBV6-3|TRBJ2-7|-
TGTGCCAGCAGTTCCGGACTAGCGGAAGTTTTAGGGTACGAGCAGTACTTC
CASSSGLAEVLGYEQYF
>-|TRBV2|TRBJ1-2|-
TGTGCCAGCGTAGGACCATATGGCTACACCTTC
CASVGPYGYTF
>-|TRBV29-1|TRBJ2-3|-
TGCAGCGTTGCTAAGGGCCAAGTAGGAGATACGCAGTATTTT
CSVAKGQVGDTQYF
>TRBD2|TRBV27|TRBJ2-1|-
TGTGCCAGCAGCATTTGGGGGACTAGCGGGGAGAATGAGCAGTTCTTC
CASSIWGTSGENEQFF
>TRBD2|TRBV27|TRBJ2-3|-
TGTGCCAGCAGTGGCACTAGCGGGAGGGCCTTAAATACGCAGTATTTT
CASSGTSGRALNTQYF
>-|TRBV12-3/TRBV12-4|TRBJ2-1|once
TGTGCCAGCAGTACTAGGAATGAGCAGTTCTTC
CASSTRNEQFF
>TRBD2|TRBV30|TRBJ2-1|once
TGTGCCTGGAGGGTAGCGGGAGTAAATGAGCAGTTCTTC
CAWRVAGVNEQFF
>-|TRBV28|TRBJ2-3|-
TGTGCCAGCAGTTTGTCTTCGGAAGATACGCAGTATTTT
CASSLSSEDTQYF
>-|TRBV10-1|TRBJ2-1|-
TGCGCCAGCAGGGAACGGGGGAGCTCCTACAATGAGCAGTTCTTC
CASRERGSSYNEQFF
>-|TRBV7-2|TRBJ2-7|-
TGTGCCAGCAGCTTAGAGCCAGCGGGTATAACCTACGAGCAGTACTTC
CASSLEPAGITYEQYF
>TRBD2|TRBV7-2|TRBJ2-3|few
TGTGCCAGCAGCCGCGGGGGACTAGCGGGAGCTGATACGCAGTATTTT
CASSRGGLAGADTQYF
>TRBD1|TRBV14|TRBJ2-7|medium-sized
TGTGCCAGCAGCCATGGCAGGGGGCTCTACGAGCAGTACTTC
CASSHGRGLYEQYF
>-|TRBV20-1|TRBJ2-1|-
TGCAGTGCTAGGGAATACAATGAGCAGTTCTTC
CSAREYNEQFF
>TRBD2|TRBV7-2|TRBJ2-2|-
TGTGCCAGCAGCTACGGACTAGCGACCGGGGAGCTGTTTTTT
CASSYGLATGELFF
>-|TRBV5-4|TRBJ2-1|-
TGTGCCAGCAGTCTTGACAATACTAGAGAGTTCTTC
CASSLDNTREFF
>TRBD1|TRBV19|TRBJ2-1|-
TGTGCCAGTAGTAAGAGGACAGGGGTGGGCTACAATGAGCAGTTCTTC
CASSKRTGVGYNEQFF
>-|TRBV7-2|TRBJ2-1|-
TGTGCCAGCAGCTTTGGGACGAGGAATGAGCAGTTCTTC
CASSFGTRNEQFF
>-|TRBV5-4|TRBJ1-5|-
TGTGCCAGCAGCAACATTGGGACGGACAATCAGCCCCAGCATTTT
CASSNIGTDNQPQHF
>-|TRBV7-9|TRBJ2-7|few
TGTGCCAGCAGCTTATTCTCCTCGAGCTCCTACGAGCAGTACTTC
CASSLFSSSSYEQYF
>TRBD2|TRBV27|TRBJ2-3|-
TGTGCCAGCAGTTTAAGGACTAGCGGTACTAGCACAGATACGCAGTATTTT
CASSLRTSGTSTDTQYF
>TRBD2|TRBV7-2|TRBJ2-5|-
TGTGCCAGCAGCATTGGGTGGGGGGGCCAAGAGACCCAGTACTTC
CASSIGWGGQETQYF
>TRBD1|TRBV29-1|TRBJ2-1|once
TGCAGCGTCACCTTGGGGACAGGAGACTCCTACAATGAGCAGTTCTTC
CSVTLGTGDSYNEQFF
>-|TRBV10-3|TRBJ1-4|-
TGTGCCATCAGTGAGCGAGGGTCTAATGAAAAACTGTTTTTT
CAISERGSNEKLFF
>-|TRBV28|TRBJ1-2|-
TGTGCCAGCAGTTCCATACCCGAGGACACCCCCTTC
CASSSIPEDTPF
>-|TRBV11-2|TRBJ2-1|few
TGTGGGACTCGGACACCGGCCTACAATGAGCAGTTCTTC
CGTRTPAYNEQFF
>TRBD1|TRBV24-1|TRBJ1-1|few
TGTGCCACCAGTGACCCGACAGGGTTTCGAGCTTTCTTT
CATSDPTGFRAFF
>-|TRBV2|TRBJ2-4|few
TGTGCCAGCAGGGACAGCATAGCCAAAAACATTCAGTACTTC
CASRDSIAKNIQYF
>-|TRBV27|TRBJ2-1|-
TGTGCCAGCAGTCTTCCGAAGGAGTTTTACAATGAGCAGTTCTTC
CASSLPKEFYNEQFF
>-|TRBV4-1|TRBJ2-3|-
TGCGCCAGCAGCCAGCCTTACGAAGGTCTATATTTT
CASSQPYEGLYF
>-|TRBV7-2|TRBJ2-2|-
TGTGCCACCCGACCGAACACCGGGGAGCTGTTTTTT
CATRPNTGELFF
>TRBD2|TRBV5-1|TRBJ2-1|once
TGCGCCAGCACCTCAATAGCGGGAGGAGCTGAGCAGTTCTTC
CASTSIAGGAEQFF
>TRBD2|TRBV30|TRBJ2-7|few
TGTGCCTGGAGCCCACCCCCAAGACTAGCGGTGACCTACGAGCAGTACTTC
CAWSPPPRLAVTYEQYF
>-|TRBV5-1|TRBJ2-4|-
TGCGCCAGCAGCTTGGCTTTTTGGCAGGGGCTAGCCAAAAACATTCAGTACTTC
CASSLAFWQGLAKNIQYF